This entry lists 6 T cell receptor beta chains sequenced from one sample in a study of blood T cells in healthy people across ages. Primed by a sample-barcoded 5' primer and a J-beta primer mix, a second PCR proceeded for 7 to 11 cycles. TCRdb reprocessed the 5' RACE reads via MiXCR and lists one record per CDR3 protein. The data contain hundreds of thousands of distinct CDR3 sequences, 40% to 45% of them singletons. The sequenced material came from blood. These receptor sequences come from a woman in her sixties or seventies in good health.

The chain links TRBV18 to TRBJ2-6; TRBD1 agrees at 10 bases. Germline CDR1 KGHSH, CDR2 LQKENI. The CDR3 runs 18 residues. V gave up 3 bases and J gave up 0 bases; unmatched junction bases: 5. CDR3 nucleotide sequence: TGTGCCAGCTCACCTTCGACAGGGGGCTCCTCTGGGGCCAACGTCCTGACTTTC. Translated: CASSPSTGGSSGANVLTF.

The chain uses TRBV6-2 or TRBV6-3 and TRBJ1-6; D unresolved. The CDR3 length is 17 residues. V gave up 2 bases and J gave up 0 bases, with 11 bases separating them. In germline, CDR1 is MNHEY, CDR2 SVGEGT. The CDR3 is CASSYRGSRSYNSPLHF. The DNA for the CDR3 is TGTGCCAGCAGTTACCGGGGTTCCCGCTCCTATAATTCACCCCTCCACTTT.

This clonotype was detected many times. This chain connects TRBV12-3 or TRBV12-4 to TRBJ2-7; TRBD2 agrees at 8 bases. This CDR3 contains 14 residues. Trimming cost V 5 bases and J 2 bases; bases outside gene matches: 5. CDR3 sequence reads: CASSATSETYEQYF. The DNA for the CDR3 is TGTGCCAGCAGTGCGACTAGCGAGACCTACGAGCAGTACTTC.

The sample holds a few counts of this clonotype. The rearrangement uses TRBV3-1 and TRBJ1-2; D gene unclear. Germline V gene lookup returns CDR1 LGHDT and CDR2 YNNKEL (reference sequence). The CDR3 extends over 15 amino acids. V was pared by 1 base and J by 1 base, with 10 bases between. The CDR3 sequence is CASSQGAELNYGYTF. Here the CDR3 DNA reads TGTGCCAGCAGCCAAGGGGCGGAACTTAACTATGGCTACACCTTC.

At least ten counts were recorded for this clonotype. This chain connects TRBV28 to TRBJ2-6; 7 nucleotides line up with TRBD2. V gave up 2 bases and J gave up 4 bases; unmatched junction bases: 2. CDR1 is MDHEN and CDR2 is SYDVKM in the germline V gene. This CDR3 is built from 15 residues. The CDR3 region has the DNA TGTGCCAGCAGTTTAGGCGGGGGAGGGGCCAACGTCCTGACTTTC. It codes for CASSLGGGGANVLTF.

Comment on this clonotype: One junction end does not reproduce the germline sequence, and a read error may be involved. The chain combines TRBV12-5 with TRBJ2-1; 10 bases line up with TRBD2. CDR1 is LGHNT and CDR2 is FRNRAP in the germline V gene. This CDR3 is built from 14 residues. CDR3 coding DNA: TGTACTAGTGGTTCTGGACTAGCGGACAATGAGCAGTTCTTC. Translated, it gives CTSGSGLADNEQFF.